This T cell receptor (beta chain) was retrieved from a study of monozygotic twins with inflammatory bowel disease. TCRdb reprocessed the 5' RACE reads, with one entry per CDR3 protein and no DNA. This table lists around 380,000 distinct CDR3 sequences. Blood samples, whole and unsorted for T cells, yielded the isolated total RNA. CDR1 is LGHDT and CDR2 is YNNKEL in the germline V gene (reference sequence). The CDR3 is 16 residues long. This receptor was identified in a human donor with ulcerative colitis or Crohn's disease, or a healthy co-twin of an affected twin (not recorded which). This chain links TRBV3-1 with TRBJ2-1; TCRdb's D gene call, TRBD2, goes unchecked for lack of DNA. Sequencing used blood. CDR3 sequence: CASSQFRGGRYNEQFF.